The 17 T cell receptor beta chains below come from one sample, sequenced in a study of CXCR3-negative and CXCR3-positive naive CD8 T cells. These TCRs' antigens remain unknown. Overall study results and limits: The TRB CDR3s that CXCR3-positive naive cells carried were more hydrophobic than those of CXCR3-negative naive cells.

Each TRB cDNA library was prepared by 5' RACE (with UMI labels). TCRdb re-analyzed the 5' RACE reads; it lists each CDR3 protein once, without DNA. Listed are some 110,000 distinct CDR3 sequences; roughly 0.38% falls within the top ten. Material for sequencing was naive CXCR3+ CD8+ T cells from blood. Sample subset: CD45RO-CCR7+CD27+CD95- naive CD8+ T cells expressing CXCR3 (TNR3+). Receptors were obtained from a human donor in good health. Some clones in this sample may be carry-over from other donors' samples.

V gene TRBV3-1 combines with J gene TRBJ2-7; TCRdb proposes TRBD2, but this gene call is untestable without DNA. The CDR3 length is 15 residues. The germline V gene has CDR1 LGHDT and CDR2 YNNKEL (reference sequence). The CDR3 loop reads CASSQFRDSSYEQYF.

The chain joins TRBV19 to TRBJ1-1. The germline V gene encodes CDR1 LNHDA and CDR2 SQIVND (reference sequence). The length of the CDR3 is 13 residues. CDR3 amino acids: CATLKDGNTEAFF.

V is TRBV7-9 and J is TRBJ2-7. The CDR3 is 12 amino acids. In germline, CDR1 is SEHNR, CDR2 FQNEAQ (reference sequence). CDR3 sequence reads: CASSSSPYEQYF.

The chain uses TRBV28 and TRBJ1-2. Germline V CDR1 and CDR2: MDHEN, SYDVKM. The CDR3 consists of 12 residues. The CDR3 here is CASSPDKDGYTF.

CDR3 residues: CASSLKTSGYYEQYF. V gene TRBV18 combines with J gene TRBJ2-7; TCRdb designates TRBD2, a call that cannot be tested without DNA. Germline CDR1 reads KGHSH; CDR2 reads LQKENI. The CDR3 is 15 residues long. The full variable domain, in which reference TRBV18 and TRBJ2-7 provide the parts outside the CDR3, is NAGVMQNPRHLVRRRGQEARLRCSPMKGHSHVYWYRQLPEEGLKFMVYLQKENIIDESGMPKERFSAEFPKEGPSILRIQQVVRGDSAAYFCASSLKTSGYYEQYFGPGTRLTVT.

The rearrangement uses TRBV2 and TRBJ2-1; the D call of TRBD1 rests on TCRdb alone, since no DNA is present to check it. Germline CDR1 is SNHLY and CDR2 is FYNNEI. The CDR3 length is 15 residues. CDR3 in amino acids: CARGHFNRYNDEQFF.

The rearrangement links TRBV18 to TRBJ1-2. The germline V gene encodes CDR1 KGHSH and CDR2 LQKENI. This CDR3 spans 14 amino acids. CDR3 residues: CASSPSRSNYGYTF.

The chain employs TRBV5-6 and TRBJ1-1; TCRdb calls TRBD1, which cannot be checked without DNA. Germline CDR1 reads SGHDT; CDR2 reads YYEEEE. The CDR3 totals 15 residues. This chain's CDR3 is CASSYWTGEGTEAFF.

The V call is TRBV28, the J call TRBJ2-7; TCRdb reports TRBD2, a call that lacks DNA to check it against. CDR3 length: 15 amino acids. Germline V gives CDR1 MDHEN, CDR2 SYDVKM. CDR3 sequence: CATTRGREGDREQYF.

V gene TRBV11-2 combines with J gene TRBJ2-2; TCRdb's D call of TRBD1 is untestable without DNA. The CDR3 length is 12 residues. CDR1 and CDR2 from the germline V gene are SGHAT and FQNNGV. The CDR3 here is CASSSQAGELFF.

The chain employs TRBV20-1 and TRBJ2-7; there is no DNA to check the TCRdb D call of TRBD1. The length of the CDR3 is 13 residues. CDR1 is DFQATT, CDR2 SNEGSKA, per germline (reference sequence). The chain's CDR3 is CSAESRTSYEQYF.

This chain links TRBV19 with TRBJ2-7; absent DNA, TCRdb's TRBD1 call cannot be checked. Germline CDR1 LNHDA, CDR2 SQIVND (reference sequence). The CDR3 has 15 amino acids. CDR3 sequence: CASSILSGASYEQYF.

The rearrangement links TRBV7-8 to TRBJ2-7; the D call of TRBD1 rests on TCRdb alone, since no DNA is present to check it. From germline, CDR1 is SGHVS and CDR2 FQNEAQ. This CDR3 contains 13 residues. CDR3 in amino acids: CASSYGQNYEQYF. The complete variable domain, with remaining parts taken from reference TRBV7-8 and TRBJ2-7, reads GAGVSQSPRYKVAKRGQDVALRCDPISGHVSLFWYQQALGQGPEFLTYFQNEAQLDKSGLPSDRFFAERPEGSVSTLKIQRTQQEDSAVYLCASSYGQNYEQYFGPGTRLTVT.

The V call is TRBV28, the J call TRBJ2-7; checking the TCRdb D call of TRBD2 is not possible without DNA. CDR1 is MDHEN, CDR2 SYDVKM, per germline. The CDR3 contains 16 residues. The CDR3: CASSLSPDLPTYEQYF.

CDR3 residues: CASSPGLAESRSYEQYF. The genes are TRBV27 and TRBJ2-7; checking the TCRdb D call of TRBD2 is not possible without DNA. The CDR3 is made up of 17 amino acids. Germline assignment: CDR1 MNHEY and CDR2 SMNVEV (reference sequence).

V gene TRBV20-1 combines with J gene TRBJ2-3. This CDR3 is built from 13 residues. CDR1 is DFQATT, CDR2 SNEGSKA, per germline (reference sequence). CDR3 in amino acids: CSAYDPQWDTQYF.

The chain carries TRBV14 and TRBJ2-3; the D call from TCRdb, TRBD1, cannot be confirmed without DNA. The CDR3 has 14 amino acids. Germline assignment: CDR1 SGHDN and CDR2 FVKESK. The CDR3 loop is CASSQLGGTDTQYF.